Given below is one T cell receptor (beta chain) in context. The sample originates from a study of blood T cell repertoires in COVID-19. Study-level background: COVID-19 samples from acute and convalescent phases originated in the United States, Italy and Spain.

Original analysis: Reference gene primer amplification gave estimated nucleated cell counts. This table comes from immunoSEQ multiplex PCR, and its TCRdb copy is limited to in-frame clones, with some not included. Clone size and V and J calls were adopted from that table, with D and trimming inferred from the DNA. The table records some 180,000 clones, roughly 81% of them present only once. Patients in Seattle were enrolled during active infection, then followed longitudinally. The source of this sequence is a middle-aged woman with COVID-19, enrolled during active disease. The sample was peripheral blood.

The CDR3 nucleotides are TGTGCCAGTAGTAGAGACGGAGCCACCTACGAGCAGTACTTC. Protein sequence: CASSRDGATYEQYF. The chain carries TRBV19 and TRBJ2-7; D is undetermined. The CDR3 has 14 amino acids. Deletions cut 4 bases from V and 2 bases from J, with 12 bases between. Germline CDR1 reads LNHDA; CDR2 reads SQIVND (reference sequence).